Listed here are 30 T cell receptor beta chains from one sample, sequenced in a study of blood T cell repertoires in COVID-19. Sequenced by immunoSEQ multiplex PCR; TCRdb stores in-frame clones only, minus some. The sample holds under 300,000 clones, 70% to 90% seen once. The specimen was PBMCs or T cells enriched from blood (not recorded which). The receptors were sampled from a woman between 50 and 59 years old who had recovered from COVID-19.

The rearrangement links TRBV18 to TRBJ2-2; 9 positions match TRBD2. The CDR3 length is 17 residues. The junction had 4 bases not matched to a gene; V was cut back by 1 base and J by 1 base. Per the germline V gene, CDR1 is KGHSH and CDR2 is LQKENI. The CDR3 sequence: CASSPLATSGNTGELFF. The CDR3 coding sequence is TGTGCCAGCTCACCACTTGCGACTAGCGGGAACACCGGGGAGCTGTTTTTT.

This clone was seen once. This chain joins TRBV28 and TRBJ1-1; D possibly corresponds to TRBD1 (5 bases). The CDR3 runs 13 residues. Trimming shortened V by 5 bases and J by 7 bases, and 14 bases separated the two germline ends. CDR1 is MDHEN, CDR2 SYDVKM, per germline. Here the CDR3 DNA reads TGTGCCAGCAGTCCTCCGGGGGGGGATGAAGCTTTCTTT. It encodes CASSPPGGDEAFF.

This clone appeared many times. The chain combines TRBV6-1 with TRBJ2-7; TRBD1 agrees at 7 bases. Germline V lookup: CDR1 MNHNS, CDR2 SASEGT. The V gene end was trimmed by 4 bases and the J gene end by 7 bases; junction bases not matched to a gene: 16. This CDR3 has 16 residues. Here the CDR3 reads CASSAQGQEFTWEQYF. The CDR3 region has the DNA TGTGCCAGCAGTGCCCAAGGACAGGAGTTCACTTGGGAGCAGTACTTC.

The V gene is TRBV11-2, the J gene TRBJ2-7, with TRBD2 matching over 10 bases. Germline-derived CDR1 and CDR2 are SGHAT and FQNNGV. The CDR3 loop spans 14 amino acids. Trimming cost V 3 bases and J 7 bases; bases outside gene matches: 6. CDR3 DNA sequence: TGTGCCAGCAGCTTTACACAACTAGCGGGGGAGCAGTACTTC. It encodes CASSFTQLAGEQYF. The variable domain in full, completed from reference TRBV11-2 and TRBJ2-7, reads EAGVAQSPRYKIIEKRQSVAFWCNPISGHATLYWYQQILGQGPKLLIQFQNNGVVDDSQLPKDRFSAERLKGVDSTLKIQPAKLEDSAVYLCASSFTQLAGEQYFGPGTRLTVT.

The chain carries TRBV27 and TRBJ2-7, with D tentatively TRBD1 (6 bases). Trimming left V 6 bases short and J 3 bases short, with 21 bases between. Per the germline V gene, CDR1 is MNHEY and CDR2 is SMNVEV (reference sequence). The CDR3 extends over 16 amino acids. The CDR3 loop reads CASRRSWGPNNYEQYF. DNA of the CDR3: TGTGCCAGCAGAAGAAGTTGGGGGCCCAACAACTACGAGCAGTACTTC.

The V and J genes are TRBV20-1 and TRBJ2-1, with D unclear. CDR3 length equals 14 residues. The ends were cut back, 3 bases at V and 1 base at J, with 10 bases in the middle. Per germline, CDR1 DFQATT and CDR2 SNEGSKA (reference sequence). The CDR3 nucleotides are TGCAGTGCTAGTATGGCACAATCCTACAATGAGCAGTTCTTC. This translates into CSASMAQSYNEQFF.

This CDR3 reads CASSLGRVTGQQRHNEQFF. For the CDR3, the DNA is TGTGCCAGCAGCTTAGGTCGAGTGACAGGACAACAGAGGCACAATGAGCAGTTCTTC. The rearrangement links TRBV7-9 to TRBJ2-1; D is possibly TRBD1 (6 bases). The CDR3 is 19 amino acids. Trimming removed 1 base from V and 5 bases from J, with 24 bases in between. Germline loops: CDR1 SEHNR, CDR2 FQNEAQ (reference sequence).

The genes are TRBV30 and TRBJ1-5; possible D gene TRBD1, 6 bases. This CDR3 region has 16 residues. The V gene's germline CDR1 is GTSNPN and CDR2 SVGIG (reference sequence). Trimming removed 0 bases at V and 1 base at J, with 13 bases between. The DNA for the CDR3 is TGTGCCTGGAGTGTGCATGGGGGCTGGAGCAATCAGCCCCAGCATTTT. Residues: CAWSVHGGWSNQPQHF. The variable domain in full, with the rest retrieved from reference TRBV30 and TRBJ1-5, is SQTIHQWPATLVQPVGSPLSLECTVEGTSNPNLYWYRQAAGRGLQLLFYSVGIGQISSEVPQNLSASRPQDRQFILSSKKLLLSDSGFYLCAWSVHGGWSNQPQHFGDGTRLSIL.

The CDR3 DNA sequence: TGTGCCAGCAGCCAAGATCCCAGCGTCGAGATCTCCTACAATGAGCAGTTCTTC. The encoded protein is CASSQDPSVEISYNEQFF. The chain is built from TRBV4-2 and TRBJ2-1, with unresolved D. Trimming left V 0 bases short and J 0 bases short, with 15 bases between. Germline V gene sequence: CDR1 LGHNA, CDR2 YNFKEQ. The CDR3 totals 18 residues.

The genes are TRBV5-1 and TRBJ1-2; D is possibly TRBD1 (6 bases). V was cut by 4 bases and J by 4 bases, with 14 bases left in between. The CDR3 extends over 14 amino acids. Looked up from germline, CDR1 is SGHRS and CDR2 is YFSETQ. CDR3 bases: TGCGCCAGCAGCATACAGGGCGGCGGCTATGGCTACACCTTC. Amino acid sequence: CASSIQGGGYGYTF.

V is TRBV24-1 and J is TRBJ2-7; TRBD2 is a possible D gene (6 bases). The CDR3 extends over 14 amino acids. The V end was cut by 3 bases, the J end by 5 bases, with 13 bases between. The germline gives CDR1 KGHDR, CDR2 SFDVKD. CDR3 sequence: CATSDTGGLHEQYF. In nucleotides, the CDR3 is TGTGCCACCAGTGATACAGGAGGGCTTCACGAGCAGTACTTC.

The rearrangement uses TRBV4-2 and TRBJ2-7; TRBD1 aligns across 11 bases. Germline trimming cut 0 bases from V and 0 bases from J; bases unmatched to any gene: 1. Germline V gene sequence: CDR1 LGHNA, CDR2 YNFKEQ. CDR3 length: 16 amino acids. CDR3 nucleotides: TGTGCCAGCAGCCAAGAAGGACAGGGGGCCTCCTACGAGCAGTACTTC. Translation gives CASSQEGQGASYEQYF.

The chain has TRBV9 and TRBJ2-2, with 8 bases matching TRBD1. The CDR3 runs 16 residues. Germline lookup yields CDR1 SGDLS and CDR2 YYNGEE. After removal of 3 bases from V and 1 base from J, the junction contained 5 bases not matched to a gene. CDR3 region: CASSAPGQGNTGELFF. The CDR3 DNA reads TGTGCCAGCAGCGCCCCTGGACAGGGGAACACCGGGGAGCTGTTTTTT.

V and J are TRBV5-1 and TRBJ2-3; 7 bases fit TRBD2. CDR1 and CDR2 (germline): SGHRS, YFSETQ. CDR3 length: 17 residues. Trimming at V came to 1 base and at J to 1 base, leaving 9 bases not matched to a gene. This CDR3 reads CASSLTGGGGGTDTQYF. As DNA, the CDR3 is TGCGCCAGCAGCTTGACGGGAGGCGGGGGAGGCACAGATACGCAGTATTTT.

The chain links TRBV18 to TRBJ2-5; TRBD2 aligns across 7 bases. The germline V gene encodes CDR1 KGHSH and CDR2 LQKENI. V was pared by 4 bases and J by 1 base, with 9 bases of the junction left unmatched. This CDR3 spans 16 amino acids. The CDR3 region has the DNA TGTGCCAGCTCACACACGGCGGGAGAGGGCCAAGAGACCCAGTACTTC. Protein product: CASSHTAGEGQETQYF.

The CDR3 protein is CASSAGGGNSNTEAFF. The CDR3 coding sequence is TGTGCCAGCAGCGCGGGGGGAGGGAACTCGAACACTGAAGCTTTCTTT. The genes are TRBV7-9 and TRBJ1-1, with D perhaps matching TRBD1 (5 bases). The germline V and J ends were trimmed by 5 bases and 1 base, with 17 bases remaining between them. This CDR3 is built from 16 residues. Germline values: CDR1 SEHNR, CDR2 FQNEAQ (reference sequence).

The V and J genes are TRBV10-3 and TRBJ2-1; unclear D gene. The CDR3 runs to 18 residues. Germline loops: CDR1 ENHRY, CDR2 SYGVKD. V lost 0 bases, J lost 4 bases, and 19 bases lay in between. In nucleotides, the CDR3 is TGTGCCATCAGTGAGTCGGGCAGTCCAATCCAACAATACAATGAGCAGTTCTTC. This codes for CAISESGSPIQQYNEQFF.

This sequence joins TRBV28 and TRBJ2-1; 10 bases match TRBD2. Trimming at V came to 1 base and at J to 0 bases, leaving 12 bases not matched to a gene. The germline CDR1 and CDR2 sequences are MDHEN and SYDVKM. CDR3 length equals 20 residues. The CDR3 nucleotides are TGTGCCAGCAGTTTATACCTCCATACACTAGCGGGAAGCTCCTACAATGAGCAGTTCTTC. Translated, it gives CASSLYLHTLAGSSYNEQFF.

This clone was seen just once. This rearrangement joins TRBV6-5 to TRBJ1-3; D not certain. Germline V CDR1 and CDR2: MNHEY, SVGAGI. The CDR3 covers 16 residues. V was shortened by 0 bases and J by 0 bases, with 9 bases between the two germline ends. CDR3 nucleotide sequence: TGTGCCAGCAGTTACTCTTACAGCAGCTCTGGAAACACCATATATTTT. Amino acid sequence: CASSYSYSSSGNTIYF.

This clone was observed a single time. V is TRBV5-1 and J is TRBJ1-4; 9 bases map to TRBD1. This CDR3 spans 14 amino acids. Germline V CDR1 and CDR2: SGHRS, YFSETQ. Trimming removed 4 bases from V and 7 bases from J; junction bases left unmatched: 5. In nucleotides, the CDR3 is TGCGCCAGCAGCACCGGACAGGGGTCTGAAAAACTGTTTTTT. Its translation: CASSTGQGSEKLFF.

The CDR3 sequence is CASSGQGTGANVLTF. DNA of the CDR3: TGTGCCAGCTCAGGACAGGGGACTGGGGCCAACGTCCTGACTTTC. The chain couples TRBV18 to TRBJ2-6, with 9 bases that match TRBD1. Losses at the gene ends were 5 bases for V and 2 bases for J; bases not matched to a gene: 1. CDR3 length: 15 residues. Germline CDR1 reads KGHSH; CDR2 reads LQKENI.

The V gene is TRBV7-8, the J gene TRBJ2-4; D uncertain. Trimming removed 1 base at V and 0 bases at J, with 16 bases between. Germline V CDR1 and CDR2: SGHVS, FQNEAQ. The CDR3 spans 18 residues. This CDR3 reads CASSLGTRADLAKNIQYF. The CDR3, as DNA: TGTGCCAGCAGCTTAGGAACGCGCGCCGACTTAGCCAAAAACATTCAGTACTTC.

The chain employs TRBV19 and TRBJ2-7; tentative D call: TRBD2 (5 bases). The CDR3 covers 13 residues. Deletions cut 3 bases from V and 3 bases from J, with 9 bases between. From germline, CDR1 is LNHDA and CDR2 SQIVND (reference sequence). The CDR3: CASSIGLDYEQYF. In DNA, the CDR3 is TGTGCCAGTAGTATTGGACTGGACTACGAGCAGTACTTC.

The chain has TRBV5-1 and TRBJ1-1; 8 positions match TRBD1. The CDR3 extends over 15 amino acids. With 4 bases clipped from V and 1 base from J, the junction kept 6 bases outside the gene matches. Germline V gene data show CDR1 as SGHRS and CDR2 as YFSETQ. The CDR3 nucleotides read TGCGCCAGCAGCGACAGGGGTGGTTCGAACACTGAAGCTTTCTTT. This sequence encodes CASSDRGGSNTEAFF.

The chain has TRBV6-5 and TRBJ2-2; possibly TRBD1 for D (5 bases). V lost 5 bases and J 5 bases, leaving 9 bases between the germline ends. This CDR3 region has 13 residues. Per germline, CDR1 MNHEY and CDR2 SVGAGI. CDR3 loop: CASSQGRTGELFF. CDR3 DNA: TGTGCCAGCAGTCAGGGTCGGACCGGGGAGCTGTTTTTT.

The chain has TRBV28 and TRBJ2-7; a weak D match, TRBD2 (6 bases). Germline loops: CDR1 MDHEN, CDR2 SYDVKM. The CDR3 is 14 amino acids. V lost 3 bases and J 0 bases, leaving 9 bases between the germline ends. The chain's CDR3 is CASSFRGASYEQYF. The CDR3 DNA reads TGTGCCAGCAGTTTTCGCGGGGCCTCCTACGAGCAGTACTTC.

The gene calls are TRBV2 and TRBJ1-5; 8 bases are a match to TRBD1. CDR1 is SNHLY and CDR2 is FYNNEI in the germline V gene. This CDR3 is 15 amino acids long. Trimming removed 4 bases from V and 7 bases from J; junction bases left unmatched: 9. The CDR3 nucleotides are TGTGCCAGCAGTGCCGATCAGGGGGCGCGGCAGCCCCAGCATTTT. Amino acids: CASSADQGARQPQHF.

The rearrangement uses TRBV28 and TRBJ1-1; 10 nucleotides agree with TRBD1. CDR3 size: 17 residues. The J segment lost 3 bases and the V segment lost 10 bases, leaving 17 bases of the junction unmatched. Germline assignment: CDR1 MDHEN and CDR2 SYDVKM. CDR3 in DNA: TGTGCCACCTCAGAGGGACAGGGGATTGTCGGTTACACTGAAGCTTTCTTT. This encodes CATSEGQGIVGYTEAFF.

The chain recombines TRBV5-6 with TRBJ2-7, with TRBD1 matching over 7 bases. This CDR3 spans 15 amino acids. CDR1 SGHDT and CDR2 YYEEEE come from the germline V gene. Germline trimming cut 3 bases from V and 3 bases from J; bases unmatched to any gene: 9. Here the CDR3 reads CASSSRQGAHYEQYF. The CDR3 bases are TGTGCCAGCAGCTCCCGACAGGGAGCCCACTACGAGCAGTACTTC.

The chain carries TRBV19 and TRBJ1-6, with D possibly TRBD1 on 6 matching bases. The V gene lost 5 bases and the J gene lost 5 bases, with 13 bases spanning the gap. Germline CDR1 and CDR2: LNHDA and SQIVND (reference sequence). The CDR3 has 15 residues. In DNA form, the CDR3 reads TGTGCCAGTAGTTCGACAGGAGCCCATAATTCACCCCTCCACTTT. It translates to CASSSTGAHNSPLHF.